The 24 T cell receptor beta chains below were found in one sample sequenced in a study of blood T cells in healthy people across ages. Together with a sample-barcoded 5' primer, a J-beta primer mix was included in a second PCR lasting 7 to 11 cycles. From the 5' RACE reads, TCRdb called clonotypes with MiXCR, one entry per CDR3 protein. Counted here are some 790,000 distinct CDR3 sequences, less than 35% occurring once; the ten biggest clones make up 17%. The material sequenced was blood. Receptor source: a woman older than 75 in good health.

The chain recombines TRBV5-1 with TRBJ2-7, with 8 bases matching TRBD1. The CDR3 contains 15 residues. Germline CDR1 reads SGHRS; CDR2 reads YFSETQ. Trimming at V came to 2 bases and at J to 2 bases, leaving 6 bases not matched to a gene. DNA for the CDR3: TGCGCCAGCAGCTTACGACAGGGGACCCCCTACGAGCAGTACTTC. It is translated as CASSLRQGTPYEQYF.

This chain links TRBV7-2 with TRBJ1-5, with D perhaps matching TRBD1 (6 bases). The CDR3 is 16 residues long. V lost 3 bases and J lost 1, with 13 bases in between. Per the germline V gene, CDR1 is SGHTA and CDR2 is FQGNSA. The CDR3 spells CASSFWGRGSNQPQHF. CDR3 in DNA: TGTGCCAGCAGCTTTTGGGGGCGCGGGAGCAATCAGCCCCAGCATTTT.

With regard to this clonotype: A much larger clone differs from this one at a single base, so this may be a read error. The chain links TRBV7-2 to TRBJ2-3; 8 positions agree with TRBD1. The CDR3 is 13 residues long. Germline lookup yields CDR1 SGHTA and CDR2 FQGNSA. J was trimmed by 8 bases and V by 5 bases; bases with no gene match: 6. The CDR3 DNA follows: TGTGCCAGCAGCCGCGACAGGGGTTCTACGCAGTATTTT. Its protein product is CASSRDRGSTQYF.

This clonotype was recorded a few times. The chain employs TRBV20-1 and TRBJ1-5; D possibly corresponds to TRBD1 (6 bases). The CDR3 covers 16 residues. CDR1 and CDR2 from the germline V gene are DFQATT and SNEGSKA (reference sequence). The CDR3 loop is CSVQQGGSVSNQPQHF. The DNA of the CDR3 is TGCAGCGTACAACAGGGTGGGTCGGTGAGCAATCAGCCCCAGCATTTT.

Here the CDR3 reads CASSGGGSADTQYF. The CDR3, as DNA: TGTGCCAGCAGTGGAGGGGGGAGCGCAGATACGCAGTATTTT. The chain carries TRBV12-3 or TRBV12-4 and TRBJ2-3; D is tentatively TRBD1 or TRBD2 (6 bases each). The CDR3 loop spans 14 amino acids. The V and J ends lost 5 bases and 4 bases respectively, with 13 bases between them.

With regard to this clonotype: At one boundary the junction diverges from the germline segment, which might be a read error. This chain connects TRBV19 to TRBJ2-1; D is ambiguous. CDR1 is LNHDA, CDR2 SQIVND, per germline (reference sequence). The CDR3 has 14 residues. In DNA, the CDR3 is TGTGCCAGTGGTATGTCGCAGGCCCCCATCGAGCAGTTCTTC. Protein product: CASGMSQAPIEQFF.

A word on this clonotype: The junction and the germline gene differ at one end; a read error may be behind it. The chain couples TRBV6-5 to TRBJ1-5, with 9 bases that match TRBD1. The germline V gene has CDR1 MNHEY and CDR2 SVGAGI. This CDR3 region has 15 residues. The CDR3 DNA reads as TGCGTCAGCAGTTCGACAGGGGGTAGGAATCAGCCCCAGCATTTT. Its protein is CVSSSTGGRNQPQHF.

This clonotype has a count of ten or more. The J gene is TRBJ1-6, the V gene TRBV29-1; D is uncertain. This CDR3 is built from 13 residues. Per germline, CDR1 SQVTM and CDR2 ANQGSEA. The V and J ends lost 4 bases and 7 bases respectively, with 11 bases between them. The CDR3 nucleotides read TGCAGCGTTGGGGATGAGATAAATTCACCCCTCCACTTT. It encodes CSVGDEINSPLHF.

The rearrangement links TRBV7-8 to TRBJ2-3; TRBD2 aligns across 13 bases. The CDR3 spans 19 residues. Trimming cost V 3 bases and J 4 bases; bases outside gene matches: 13. The germline V gene has CDR1 SGHVS and CDR2 FQNEAQ. DNA for the CDR3: TGTGCCAGCAGCTTTAGACTAGCGGGGGGCCTAGGGACTTCAGATACGCAGTATTTT. This encodes CASSFRLAGGLGTSDTQYF.

This clonotype showed up many times. The J gene is TRBJ2-6, the V gene TRBV11-2; the D is unclear. The germline V gene encodes CDR1 SGHAT and CDR2 FQNNGV. This CDR3 comprises 16 residues. The V end was cut by 2 bases, the J end by 4 bases, with 12 bases between. DNA of the CDR3: TGTGCCAGCAGCTTAATATCCATTAGGGGGGCCAACGTCCTGACTTTC. Translated, it gives CASSLISIRGANVLTF.

This clonotype was observed a few times. The chain links TRBV3-1 to TRBJ1-1; D gene uncertain. CDR1 and CDR2 (germline): LGHDT, YNNKEL (reference sequence). The CDR3 totals 13 residues. Between the trimmed V and J ends, which lost 2 bases and 4 bases, there was a span of 8 bases. DNA of the CDR3: TGTGCCAGCAGCCAAATGGAACGCACTGAAGCTTTCTTT. It encodes CASSQMERTEAFF.

This chain links TRBV6-6 with TRBJ1-2, with 7 bases matching TRBD1. V gave up 5 bases and J gave up 4 bases; unmatched junction bases: 7. The length of the CDR3 is 14 residues. Germline V CDR1 and CDR2: MNHNY, SVGAGI (reference sequence). In nucleotides, the CDR3 is TGTGCCAGCAGTCCCGGAGGACAGGTCTATGGCTACACCTTC. As protein: CASSPGGQVYGYTF.

On this clonotype: This may arise from a read error, as a much more abundant clone is one base away. V gene TRBV5-1 combines with J gene TRBJ2-7, with a tentative D call TRBD2 (5 bases). Germline CDR1 and CDR2: SGHRS and YFSETQ. The V end was cut by 7 bases, the J end by 7 bases, with 15 bases between. This CDR3 is built from 12 residues. This chain's CDR3 is CASGLDYNEQYF. The CDR3 DNA reads as TGCGCCAGCGGGCTTGACTACAATGAGCAGTACTTC.

Many counts were recorded for this clonotype. The chain is built from TRBV10-2 and TRBJ1-2, with D possibly matching TRBD1 (5 bases). Germline V CDR1 and CDR2: WSHSY, SAAADI. V lost 4 bases to trimming and J lost 5 bases, with 11 bases between them. This CDR3 region has 13 residues. The CDR3 here is CASSGGTAYGYTF. DNA of the CDR3: TGCGCCAGCAGTGGGGGGACCGCTTATGGCTACACCTTC.

This clonotype came up many times. The chain carries TRBV20-1 and TRBJ2-1; D might be TRBD2 (5 bases). Germline V gives CDR1 DFQATT, CDR2 SNEGSKA (reference sequence). Trimming took 6 bases from V and 8 from J, leaving 17 bases between them. This CDR3 region has 13 residues. In nucleotides, the CDR3 is TGCAGTGCGCGGGTAGGGTCAAGAGATGAGCAGTTCTTC. Amino acid sequence: CSARVGSRDEQFF.

This clonotype was seen at least ten times. The CDR3 region is CSARGGGGSPDTQYF. CDR3 nucleotide sequence: TGCAGTGCTAGAGGCGGCGGGGGTTCTCCAGATACGCAGTATTTT. The chain is built from TRBV20-1 and TRBJ2-3; 7 bases fit TRBD2. Germline V lookup: CDR1 DFQATT, CDR2 SNEGSKA (reference sequence). This CDR3 spans 15 amino acids. The V segment lost 1 base and the J segment 4 bases; nucleotides outside the gene matches: 8.

This clonotype appeared a few times. J is TRBJ1-6 and V is TRBV12-3 or TRBV12-4, with D unresolved. V was shortened by 4 bases and J by 8 bases, with 12 bases between the two germline ends. The CDR3 extends over 14 amino acids. CDR3 in amino acids: CASSSPGRDSPLHF. In DNA, the CDR3 is TGTGCCAGCAGTTCCCCGGGGAGAGATTCACCCCTCCACTTT.

V usage is TRBV29-1 and J usage is TRBJ1-1; D remains ambiguous. CDR1 is SQVTM and CDR2 is ANQGSEA in the germline V gene. This CDR3 spans 12 amino acids. Trimming stripped 1 base from V and 0 bases from J, with 3 bases between. The CDR3 reads CSVEGMNTEAFF. The CDR3 nucleotides read TGCAGCGTTGAAGGTATGAACACTGAAGCTTTCTTT. The full variable domain, in which reference TRBV29-1 and TRBJ1-1 provide the parts outside the CDR3, is SAVISQKPSRDICQRGTSLTIQCQVDSQVTMMFWYRQQPGQSLTLIATANQGSEATYESGFVIDKFPISRPNLTFSTLTVSNMSPEDSSIYLCSVEGMNTEAFFGQGTRLTVV.

This clonotype was detected only a few times. The rearrangement links TRBV7-2 to TRBJ2-1; D is unclear. The V gene's germline CDR1 is SGHTA and CDR2 FQGNSA. Trimming shortened V by 2 bases and J by 0 bases, and 20 bases separated the two germline ends. The length of the CDR3 is 19 residues. In DNA, the CDR3 is TGTGCCAGCAGCTTACCCGCCCTCGGAAGTGCCATCTCCTACAATGAGCAGTTCTTC. It is translated as CASSLPALGSAISYNEQFF.

This sequence joins TRBV27 and TRBJ2-7; 7 bases line up with TRBD1. The germline V gene has CDR1 MNHEY and CDR2 SMNVEV (reference sequence). The CDR3 is made up of 14 amino acids. The V segment lost 8 bases and the J segment 0 bases; nucleotides outside the gene matches: 7. CDR3 sequence (DNA): TGTGCCAGCGGAGGACAGGAGAGCTCCTACGAGCAGTACTTC. Amino acid sequence: CASGGQESSYEQYF.

This clonotype appeared many times. V is TRBV27 and J is TRBJ2-5; D call uncertain. Between the trimmed V and J ends, which lost 6 bases and 2 bases, there was a span of 16 bases. From germline, CDR1 is MNHEY and CDR2 SMNVEV (reference sequence). CDR3 length equals 15 residues. This CDR3 reads CASRPLAGLQETQYF. DNA of the CDR3: TGTGCCAGCAGACCACTCGCCGGTCTACAAGAGACCCAGTACTTC.

This clonotype was picked up many times. The chain has TRBV28 and TRBJ2-5; D assignment may be TRBD1 or TRBD2 (5 bases each). V dropped 6 bases and J dropped 7 bases, with 15 bases sitting between them. This CDR3 contains 13 residues. Germline V gives CDR1 MDHEN, CDR2 SYDVKM. DNA of the CDR3: TGTGCCAGCAGGCGATCGGGGCTGGCGACCCAGTACTTC. It translates to CASRRSGLATQYF.

This clonotype showed up just a few times. This chain links TRBV5-6 with TRBJ1-2; D may be TRBD1 (6 bases). V was trimmed by 2 bases and J by 4 bases, leaving 21 bases between them. Per the germline V gene, CDR1 is SGHDT and CDR2 is YYEEEE. The CDR3 runs 17 residues. The DNA of the CDR3 is TGTGCCAGCAGCTTTACACCCAGGACAGATGGAAGCTATGGCTACACCTTC. Translating it yields CASSFTPRTDGSYGYTF.

This clonotype was seen at least ten times. This chain links TRBV20-1 with TRBJ1-2, with D possibly matching TRBD1 (6 bases). V shed 0 bases and J shed 8 bases, with 16 bases lying between them. Per the germline V gene, CDR1 is DFQATT and CDR2 is SNEGSKA (reference sequence). This CDR3 comprises 14 residues. In DNA, the CDR3 is TGCAGTGCTAGAGATCCGACAGGACGAAACGGCTACACCTTC. It codes for CSARDPTGRNGYTF.